This TCR beta chain appears in the sequencing data of a study of T cell changes during pregnancy in multiple sclerosis. The CDR3 extends over 15 amino acids. The ends lost 4 bases at V and 3 bases at J; junction bases unmatched: 4. Germline V lookup: CDR1 MRHNA, CDR2 SNTAGT. Assay used: immunoSEQ multiplex PCR; TCRdb lists only in-frame clones, some missing. In the table there are some 64,000 clones, 90% of which are singletons. This clone was found once. The gene calls are TRBV6-4 and TRBJ2-3; 10 bases are shared with TRBD2. This TCR came from a female donor in good health, enrolled as a control in a pregnancy study. The sequencing here drew on peripheral blood, taken in the first trimester of pregnancy. The CDR3 nucleotides read TGTGCCAGCAGTGGAAGCGGGGGGGCAACAGATACGCAGTATTTT. It translates to CASSGSGGATDTQYF.